The 8 T cell receptor beta chains below were found in one sample sequenced in a study of blood T cell repertoires in COVID-19 (dated by TCRdb to about 2020). Library preparation was by the immunoSEQ multiplex PCR assay. The table comes from immuneACCESS by way of TCRdb, which keeps in-frame sequences with V and J called. Part of the clones is missing from these tables; in studies checked, under half for an unresolved V gene and the rest for unknown reasons. The sample includes about 410,000 clones, with around nine tenths observed a single time. About 1.7% of the sample is in the top ten clones. Sequencing was performed on PBMCs or T cells enriched from blood (not recorded which). Receptor source: a woman aged 25-40 years who had recovered from COVID-19.

The chain links TRBV11-3 to TRBJ2-1; weak D call: TRBD2 (6 bases). Trimming stripped 3 bases from V and 10 bases from J, with 13 bases between. Germline V CDR1 and CDR2: SGHNT, YENEEA. The CDR3 sequence is 13 residues long. The CDR3 coding sequence is TGTGCCAGCAGCTTGGGGTCGGCGGGGGAGCAGTTCTTC. Its translation: CASSLGSAGEQFF.

The V call is TRBV28, the J call TRBJ2-5; a possible D gene is TRBD1 (5 bases). The CDR3 is 13 residues long. Germline loops: CDR1 MDHEN, CDR2 SYDVKM. V was pared by 2 bases and J by 5 bases, with 9 bases between. CDR3 loop: CASSLGAPETQYF. Written as DNA, the CDR3 is TGTGCCAGCAGTTTAGGGGCACCGGAGACCCAGTACTTC.

This chain uses TRBV19 with TRBJ1-4; TRBD1 is a possible D gene (5 bases). This CDR3 comprises 14 residues. V was clipped by 4 bases and J by 5 bases, with 11 bases between them. Germline CDR1 and CDR2: LNHDA and SQIVND (reference sequence). CDR3 sequence: CASSTDSSNEKLFF. DNA of the CDR3: TGTGCCAGTAGTACAGACAGTAGCAATGAAAAACTGTTTTTT.

The chain uses TRBV10-1 and TRBJ2-2; D is perhaps TRBD2 (5 bases). Between the trimmed V and J ends, which lost 8 bases and 0 bases, there was a span of 10 bases. The CDR3 spans 14 residues. Germline CDR1 WNHNN, CDR2 SYGVQD (reference sequence). Here the CDR3 DNA reads TGCGCCAGCGGTACTAGTGCGAACACCGGGGAGCTGTTTTTT. The encoded protein is CASGTSANTGELFF.

This CDR3 is CASSQDPAKVGYNSPLHF. CDR3 nucleotide sequence: TGTGCCAGCAGCCAAGATCCGGCAAAGGTCGGGTATAATTCACCCCTCCACTTT. This chain links TRBV3-1 (or the pseudogene TRBV3-2) with TRBJ1-6, with D uncertain. The CDR3 has 18 residues. The germline gives CDR1 LGHDT, CDR2 YNNKEL (reference sequence). V was clipped by 0 bases and J by 4 bases, with 16 bases between them.

The rearrangement uses TRBV11-2 and TRBJ1-5, with TRBD1 matching over 8 bases. Germline assignment: CDR1 SGHAT and CDR2 FQNNGV. The junction had 2 bases not matched to a gene; V was cut back by 3 bases and J by 1 base. This CDR3 region has 15 residues. CDR3: CASSLDRASNQPQHF. DNA for the CDR3: TGTGCCAGCAGCTTGGACAGGGCAAGCAATCAGCCCCAGCATTTT. The variable domain in full, completed from reference TRBV11-2 and TRBJ1-5, reads EAGVAQSPRYKIIEKRQSVAFWCNPISGHATLYWYQQILGQGPKLLIQFQNNGVVDDSQLPKDRFSAERLKGVDSTLKIQPAKLEDSAVYLCASSLDRASNQPQHFGDGTRLSIL.

The chain couples TRBV14 to TRBJ1-2; the D gene is possibly TRBD1 (6 bases). There are 14 residues in the CDR3. CDR1 is SGHDN and CDR2 is FVKESK in the germline V gene. Trimming removed 6 bases at V and 0 bases at J, with 11 bases between. The CDR3: CASSRGQPNYGYTF. For the CDR3, the DNA is TGTGCCAGCAGTAGGGGACAACCTAACTATGGCTACACCTTC.

V usage is TRBV10-1 and J usage is TRBJ2-2; 12 nucleotides match TRBD1. CDR3 length: 13 residues. J lost 8 bases, V lost 8 bases, and 3 bases had no gene match. Germline assignment: CDR1 WNHNN and CDR2 SYGVQD (reference sequence). The CDR3 is CASGTGGAGELFF. Here the CDR3 DNA reads TGCGCCAGCGGGACAGGGGGCGCGGGGGAGCTGTTTTTT.